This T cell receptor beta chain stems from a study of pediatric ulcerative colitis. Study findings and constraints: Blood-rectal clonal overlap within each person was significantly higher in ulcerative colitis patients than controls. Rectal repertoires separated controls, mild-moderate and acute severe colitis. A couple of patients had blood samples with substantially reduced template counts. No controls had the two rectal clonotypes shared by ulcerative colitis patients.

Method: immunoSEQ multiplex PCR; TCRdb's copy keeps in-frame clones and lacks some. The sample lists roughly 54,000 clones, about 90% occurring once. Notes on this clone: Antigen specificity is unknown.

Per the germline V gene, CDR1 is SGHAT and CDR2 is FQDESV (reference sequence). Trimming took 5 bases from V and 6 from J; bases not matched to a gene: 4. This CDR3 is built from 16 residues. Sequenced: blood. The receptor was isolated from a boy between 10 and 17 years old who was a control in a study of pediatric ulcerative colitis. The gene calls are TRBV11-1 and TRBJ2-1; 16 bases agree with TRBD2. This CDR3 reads CASSPGLAGGLNEQFF. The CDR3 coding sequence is TGTGCCAGCAGCCCGGGACTAGCGGGGGGGCTCAATGAGCAGTTCTTC.